This TCR beta chain is from a study of Graves' ophthalmopathy and Graves' hyperthyroidism. The study's findings and limits: Among expanded thyroid clonotypes above 0.001 frequency, most also occurred in blood.

Scientists amplified the TCR beta CDR3 regions from RNA transcripts. HTBI primers served in a first-round RT-PCR, which a second-round multiplex PCR followed. One entry per CDR3 protein, called by TCRdb with MiXCR from the multiplex PCR reads. This repertoire shows roughly 1.1 million distinct CDR3 sequences, 35% to 40% found once; its top ten account for over 8.5%. The ends were cut back, 5 bases at V and 4 bases at J, with 14 bases in the middle. The CDR3 covers 14 residues. The germline V gene encodes CDR1 ENHRY and CDR2 SYGVKD. Hyperthyroidism was new, under 2 months, in patients aged 18 to 65. With regard to this clonotype: Its antigen is unidentified.

This rearrangement joins TRBV10-3 to TRBJ1-2, with D possibly being TRBD1 (6 bases). The TCR originated in an adult man with Graves' hyperthyroidism. Sequencing input: peripheral blood or thyroid tissue (not recorded which). CDR3 protein: CAISRQEGGYGYTF. CDR3 in DNA: TGTGCCATCAGTCGACAGGAGGGCGGCTATGGCTACACCTTC.